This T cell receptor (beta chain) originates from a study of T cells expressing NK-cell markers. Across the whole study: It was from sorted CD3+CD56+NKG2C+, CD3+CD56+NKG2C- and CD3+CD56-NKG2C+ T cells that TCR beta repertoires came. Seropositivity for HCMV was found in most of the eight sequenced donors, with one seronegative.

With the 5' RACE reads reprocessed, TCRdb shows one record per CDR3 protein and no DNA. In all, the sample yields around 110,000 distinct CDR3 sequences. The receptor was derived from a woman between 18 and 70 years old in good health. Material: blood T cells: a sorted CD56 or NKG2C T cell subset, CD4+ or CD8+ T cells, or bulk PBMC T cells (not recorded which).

The CDR3 protein is CSAPLERRLNTEAFF. The chain carries TRBV20-1 and TRBJ1-1; checking the TCRdb D call of TRBD1 is not possible without DNA. Germline V CDR1 and CDR2: DFQATT, SNEGSKA (reference sequence). The length of the CDR3 is 15 residues.